This paragraph covers one TCR beta chain sequence. Its antigen is unknown. Base qualities were left out, and no much larger clone turns up one base away. The CDR1 and CDR2 encoded by the germline V gene are SGHDN and FVKESK. The CDR3, from cysteine to phenylalanine, totals 16 residues. Only CDR3 DNA remains: 48 bases, in frame from the first base. Germline trimming amounts to 4 bases on V and 6 bases on J, with 11 as the count of junction bases outside the gene matches. The data were taken from a study of blood T cell repertoires in COVID-19 (TCRdb year 2020). Turning to the overall study: The collaborator samples originated in the United States, Italy and Spain and spanned the acute and convalescent phases of COVID-19. The prospective study material was composed of cDNA or gDNA derived from T cells, B-cell-depleted T cells, or PBMCs. The dataset comprised deeply sampled blood TCRbeta repertoires from subjects exposed to, actively infected with, or recovered from COVID-19. The repertoires were released in a freely available public database meant as a resource for research on the immune response to SARS-CoV-2. Samples were obtained from the ongoing ImmuneRACE study (first 160 participants) and from 1,254 subjects provided by 6 global collaborators. A de-identified subject ID, COVID-19 status, age in years and sex were almost always included in the sample metadata. Where available, HLA class I and class II types were obtained from metadata supplied by the sample provider rather than from assay-based typing.

In the prospective study, participants were 18 to 89 years old, resided in about two dozen geographic areas of the United States, and were enrolled through a virtual design. In the prospective study, cohorts were assigned on the basis of participant-reported clinical history obtained from a screening survey and a study questionnaire. Exposed participants had been in contact with someone with a PCR-confirmed or clinician-diagnosed COVID-19 case within 2 weeks of study entry. In the prospective study, whole blood, serum and a nasopharyngeal or oropharyngeal swab were collected from each participant by mobile phlebotomists. Additional blood draws and questionnaires over an approximately two-month period could optionally be provided by prospective study participants. Before DNA extraction, prospective study blood samples were shipped either frozen or at room temperature. Here is what the overall study found, with its caveats: The quantity of clinical and demographic metadata differed by source and by participant and was supplied without curation.

The immunoSEQ Assay, a bias-controlled multiplex PCR, was used to amplify TCRbeta CDR3 regions from genomic DNA. The study's processing was this. Nucleated cell counts per sample were estimated from amplification of reference gene primers within the assay. To quantify the absolute abundance of each unique TCRbeta CDR3 rearrangement, sequence reads were collapsed and filtered. For each sample, productive Simpson clonality was calculated as the square root of Simpson's diversity index over productive rearrangements. TCRdb retrieved this table from immuneACCESS and kept in-frame rearrangements only. Not all clones are present; in checked studies, unresolved V genes account for under half, and no reason is known for the remainder. V, J and clone size reflect that table, while D and trimming were determined from the DNA. This sample gives 350,000 to 500,000 clones in total; about 88% of them show up just once. Of the sample, 1.4% falls within the top ten clones.

The receptor comes from a woman between 18 and 29 years old who had been exposed to COVID-19. Sequences were obtained from PBMCs or T cells enriched from blood (not recorded which). The sequence links TRBV14 to TRBJ2-2, with 7 central nucleotides matching TRBD1. The bases are TGTGCCAGCAGCCTACGCGCAGGGGGATTGTCCGGGGAGCTGTTTTTT. Its protein is CASSLRAGGLSGELFF. Reference TRBV14 and TRBJ2-2 proteins supply the regions before and after the CDR3; the full variable domain is: EAGVTQFPSHSVIEKGQTVTLRCDPISGHDNLYWYRRVMGKEIKFLLHFVKESKQDESGMPNNRFLAERTGGTYSTLKVQPAELEDSGVYFCASSLRAGGLSGELFFGEGSRLTVL.